The present T cell receptor beta chain was sequenced within a study of early T cells in non-severe SARS-CoV-2 infection. Study context: Unsorted whole blood bulk RNA was sequenced, with unpaired chains.

Individual cDNA molecules carried attached unique molecular identifiers. TCRdb reprocessed the 5' RACE reads via MiXCR and lists one record per CDR3 protein. The data contain some 80,000 distinct CDR3 sequences, about 12% of them singletons. The CDR3 runs 12 residues. The germline CDR1 and CDR2 sequences are ENHRY and SYGVKD. Trimming removed 9 bases at V and 2 bases at J, with 10 bases between. This clonotype has at least ten counts. The sequenced material came from whole blood. The TCR was taken from an adult who was a healthcare worker with PCR-confirmed SARS-CoV-2 infection or an uninfected control (not recorded which). This rearrangement joins TRBV10-3 to TRBJ1-1, with D unresolved. The CDR3 loop reads CAIRGPNTEAFF. The CDR3, as DNA: TGTGCCATAAGAGGACCCAACACTGAAGCTTTCTTT.